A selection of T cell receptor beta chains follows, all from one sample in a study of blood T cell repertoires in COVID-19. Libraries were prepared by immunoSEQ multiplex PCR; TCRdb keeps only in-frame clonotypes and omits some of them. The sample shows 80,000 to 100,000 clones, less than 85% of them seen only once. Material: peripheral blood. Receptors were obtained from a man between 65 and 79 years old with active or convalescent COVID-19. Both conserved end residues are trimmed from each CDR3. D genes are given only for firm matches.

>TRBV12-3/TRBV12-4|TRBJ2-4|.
ASSLSAKNIQY
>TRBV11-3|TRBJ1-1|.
ASRRQVGNTEAF
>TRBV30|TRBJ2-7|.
AWRGGQNSYEQY
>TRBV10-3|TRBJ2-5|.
AISPGMQETQY
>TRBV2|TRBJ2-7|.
ASSEVFGYEQY
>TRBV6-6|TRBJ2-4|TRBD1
ASSYSRDSKNIQY
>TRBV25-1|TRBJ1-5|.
ASARAGVGQPQH
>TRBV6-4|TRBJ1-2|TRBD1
ASRGTGADGYT
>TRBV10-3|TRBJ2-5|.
AISESRGTAGETQY
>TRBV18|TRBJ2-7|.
ASSPFRDTSYEQY
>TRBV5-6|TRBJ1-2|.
ASSPQRVVYGYT
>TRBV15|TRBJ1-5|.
ATSRDMGAVHAQH
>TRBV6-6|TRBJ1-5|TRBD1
ASSRGGTGRQPQH
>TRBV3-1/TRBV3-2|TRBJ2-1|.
ASSQPVGGPGEQF
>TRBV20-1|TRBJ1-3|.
SASRGQVGNTIY
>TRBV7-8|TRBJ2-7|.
ASRQVGEQY
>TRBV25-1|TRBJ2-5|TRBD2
ASSETGGRGETQY
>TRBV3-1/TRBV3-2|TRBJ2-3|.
ASSRRVETSTDTQY